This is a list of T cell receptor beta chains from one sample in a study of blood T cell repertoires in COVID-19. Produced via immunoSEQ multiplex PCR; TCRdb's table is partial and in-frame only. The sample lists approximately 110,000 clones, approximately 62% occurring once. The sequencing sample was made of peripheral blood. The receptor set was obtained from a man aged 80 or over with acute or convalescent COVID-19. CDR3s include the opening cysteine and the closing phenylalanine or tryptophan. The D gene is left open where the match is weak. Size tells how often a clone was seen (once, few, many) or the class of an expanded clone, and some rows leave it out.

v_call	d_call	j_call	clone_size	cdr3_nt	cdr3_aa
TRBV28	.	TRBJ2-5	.	TGTGCCAGCAGTTTAAACAGACAAGAGACCCAGTACTTC	CASSLNRQETQYF
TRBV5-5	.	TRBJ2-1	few	TGTGCCAGCAGCTTTCAGGGTTCAACCTACAATGAGCAGTTCTTC	CASSFQGSTYNEQFF
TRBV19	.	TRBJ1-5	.	TGTGCCAGTAGTATAGCCCGGGGTAGCAATCAGCCCCAGCATTTT	CASSIARGSNQPQHF
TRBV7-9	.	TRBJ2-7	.	TGTGCCAGCAGCCCGACTTCCTACGAGCAGTACTTC	CASSPTSYEQYF
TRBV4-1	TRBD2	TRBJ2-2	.	TGCGCCAGCAGCCAACGACTAGCGATCGTCACCGGGGAGCTGTTTTTT	CASSQRLAIVTGELFF
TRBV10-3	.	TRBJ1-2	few	TGTGCCATCAGTGAGGGAGGGAGTAGAGGCTACACCTTC	CAISEGGSRGYTF
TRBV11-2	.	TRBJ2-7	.	TGTGCCAGCAGCTTAAGCGCCTACGAGCAGTACTTC	CASSLSAYEQYF
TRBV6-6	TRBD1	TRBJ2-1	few	TGTGCCAGCAGCCTGGACAGGTACAATGAGCAGTTCTTC	CASSLDRYNEQFF
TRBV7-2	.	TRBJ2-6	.	TGTGCCAGCAGCTACGACAGTTCTGGGGCCAACGTCCTGACTTTC	CASSYDSSGANVLTF
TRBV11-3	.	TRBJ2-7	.	TGTGCCAGCAGCTTAGATTGGAGGCAGAAGCAGTACTTC	CASSLDWRQKQYF
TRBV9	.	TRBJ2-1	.	TGTGCCAGCAGGCGAGGTAGTTCCTACAATGAGCAGTTCTTC	CASRRGSSYNEQFF
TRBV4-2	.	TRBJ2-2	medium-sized	TGTGCCAGCAGCCAGACTAGCACCGGGGAGCTGTTTTTT	CASSQTSTGELFF
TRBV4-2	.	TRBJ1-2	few	TGTGCCAGCAGCCAAGAACTAGGGGGAGTGTATGGCTACACCTTC	CASSQELGGVYGYTF
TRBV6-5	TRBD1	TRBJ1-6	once	TGTGCCAGCAGTTACTCGGCAGGGGGCTATTCACCCCTCCACTTT	CASSYSAGGYSPLHF
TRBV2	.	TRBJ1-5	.	TGTGCCAGCAGTAGTCAACAGGGATTTCAGCCCCAGCATTTT	CASSSQQGFQPQHF
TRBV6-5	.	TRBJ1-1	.	TGTGCCAGCAGCAGAGAGGGATCGGCAGTGACTGAAGCTTTCTTT	CASSREGSAVTEAFF
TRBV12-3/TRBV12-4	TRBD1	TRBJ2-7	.	TGTGCCAGCAGTCCAGGGACAGGGGGCGAGCAGTACTTC	CASSPGTGGEQYF
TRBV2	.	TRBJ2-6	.	TGTGCCAGCATCACGGGCTGGGAGGGGGCCAACGTCCTGACTTTC	CASITGWEGANVLTF
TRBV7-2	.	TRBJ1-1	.	TGTGCCAGCAGGGCGCAGGGGAACGTTTACACTGAAGCTTTCTTT	CASRAQGNVYTEAFF
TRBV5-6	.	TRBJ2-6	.	TGTGCCAGCAGCTTCGGACTCAACTCTGGGGCCAACGTCCTGACTTTC	CASSFGLNSGANVLTF
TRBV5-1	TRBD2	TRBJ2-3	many	TGCGCCAGCAGCAGGGGGACTAGCGGGAGCCAAGATACGCAGTATTTT	CASSRGTSGSQDTQYF
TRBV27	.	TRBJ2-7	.	TGTGCCAGCAGTTACGAGGCTGGGGACACCTACGAGCAGTACTTC	CASSYEAGDTYEQYF
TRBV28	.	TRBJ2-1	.	TGTGCCAGCAGTTTAACGGGGTACCACAATGAGCAGTTCTTC	CASSLTGYHNEQFF
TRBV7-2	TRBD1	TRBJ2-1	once	TGTGCCAGTAAGGGGGCCTCGATATACAATGAGCAGTTCTTC	CASKGASIYNEQFF